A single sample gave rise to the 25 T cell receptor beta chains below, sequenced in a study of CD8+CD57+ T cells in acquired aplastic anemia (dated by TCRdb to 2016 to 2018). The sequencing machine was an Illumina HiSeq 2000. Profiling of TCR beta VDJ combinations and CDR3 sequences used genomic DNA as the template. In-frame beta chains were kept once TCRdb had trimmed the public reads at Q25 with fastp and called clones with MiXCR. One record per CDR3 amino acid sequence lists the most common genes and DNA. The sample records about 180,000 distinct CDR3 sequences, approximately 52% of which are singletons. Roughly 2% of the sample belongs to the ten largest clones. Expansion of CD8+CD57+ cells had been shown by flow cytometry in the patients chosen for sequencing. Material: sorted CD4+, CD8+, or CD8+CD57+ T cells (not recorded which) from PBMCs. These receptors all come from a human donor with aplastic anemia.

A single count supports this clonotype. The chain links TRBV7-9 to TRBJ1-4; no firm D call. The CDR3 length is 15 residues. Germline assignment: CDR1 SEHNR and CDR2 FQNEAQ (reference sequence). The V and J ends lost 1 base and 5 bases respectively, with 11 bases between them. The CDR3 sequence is CASSLGVRANEKLFF. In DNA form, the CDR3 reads TGTGCCAGCAGCTTAGGTGTGAGAGCCAATGAAAAACTGTTTTTT.

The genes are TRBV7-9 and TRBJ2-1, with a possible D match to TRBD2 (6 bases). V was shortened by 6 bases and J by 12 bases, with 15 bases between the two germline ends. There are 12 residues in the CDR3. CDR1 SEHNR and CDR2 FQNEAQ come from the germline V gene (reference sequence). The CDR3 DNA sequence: TGTGCCAGCAGTATTGGGGGGTCCGGGCAGTTCTTC. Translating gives CASSIGGSGQFF. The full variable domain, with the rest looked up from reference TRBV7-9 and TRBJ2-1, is DTGVSQNPRHKITKRGQNVTFRCDPISEHNRLYWYRQTLGQGPEFLTYFQNEAQLEKSRLLSDRFSAERPKGSFSTLEIQRTEQGDSAMYLCASSIGGSGQFFGPGTRLTVL.

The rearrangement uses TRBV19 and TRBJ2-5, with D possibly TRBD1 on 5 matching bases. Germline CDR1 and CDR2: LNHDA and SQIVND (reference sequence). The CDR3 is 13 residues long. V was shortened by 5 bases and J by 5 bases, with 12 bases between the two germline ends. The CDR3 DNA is TGTGCCAGTAGTTTTGGACATTGGGAGACCCAGTACTTC. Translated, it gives CASSFGHWETQYF.

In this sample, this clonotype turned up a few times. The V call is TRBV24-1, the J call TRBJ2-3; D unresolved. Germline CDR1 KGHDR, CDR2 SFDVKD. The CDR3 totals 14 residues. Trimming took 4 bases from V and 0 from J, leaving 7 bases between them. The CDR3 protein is CATSDARSTDTQYF. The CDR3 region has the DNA TGTGCCACCAGTGACGCTAGGAGCACAGATACGCAGTATTTT.

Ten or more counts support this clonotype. The chain's CDR3 is CASSRSYNEQFF. DNA for the CDR3: TGTGCCAGCAGTAGGAGCTACAATGAGCAGTTCTTC. This chain links TRBV6-1 with TRBJ2-1; D is ambiguous. CDR3 length equals 12 residues. With 5 bases removed from V and 3 bases from J, the gap between germline ends came to 5 bases. The germline V gene encodes CDR1 MNHNS and CDR2 SASEGT.

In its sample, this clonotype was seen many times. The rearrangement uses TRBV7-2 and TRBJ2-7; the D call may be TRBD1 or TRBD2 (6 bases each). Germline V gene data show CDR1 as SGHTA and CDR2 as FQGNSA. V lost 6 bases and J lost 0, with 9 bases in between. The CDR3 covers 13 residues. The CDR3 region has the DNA TGTGCCAGCAGAGGGGGGAGCTCCTACGAGCAGTACTTC. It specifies CASRGGSSYEQYF. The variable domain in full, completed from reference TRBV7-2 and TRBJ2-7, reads GAGVSQSPSNKVTEKGKDVELRCDPISGHTALYWYRQSLGQGLEFLIYFQGNSAPDKSGLPSDRFSAERTGGSVSTLTIQRTQQEDSAVYLCASRGGSSYEQYFGPGTRLTVT.

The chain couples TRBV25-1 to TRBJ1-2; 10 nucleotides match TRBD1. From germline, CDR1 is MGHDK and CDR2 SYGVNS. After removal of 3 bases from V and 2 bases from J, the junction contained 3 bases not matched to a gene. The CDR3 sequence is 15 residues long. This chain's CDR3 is CASSDPGQGNYGYTF. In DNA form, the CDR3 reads TGTGCCAGCAGTGATCCGGGACAGGGGAACTATGGCTACACCTTC.

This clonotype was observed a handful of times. CDR3 in DNA: TGTGCCACCAGCATGACAGGGTTTTCACCCCTCCACTTT. The encoded protein is CATSMTGFSPLHF. The chain couples TRBV15 to TRBJ1-6, with TRBD1 matching over 7 bases. The CDR3 has 13 amino acids. J was trimmed by 9 bases and V by 4 bases; bases with no gene match: 3. The germline gives CDR1 LNHNV, CDR2 YYDKDF (reference sequence).

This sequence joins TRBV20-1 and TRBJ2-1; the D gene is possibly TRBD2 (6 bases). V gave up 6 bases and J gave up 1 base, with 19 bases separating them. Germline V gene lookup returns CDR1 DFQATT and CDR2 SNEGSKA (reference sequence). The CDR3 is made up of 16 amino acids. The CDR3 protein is CSATLAGSGSYNEQFF. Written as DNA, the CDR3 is TGCAGTGCCACCCTTGCGGGGAGTGGGTCCTACAATGAGCAGTTCTTC.

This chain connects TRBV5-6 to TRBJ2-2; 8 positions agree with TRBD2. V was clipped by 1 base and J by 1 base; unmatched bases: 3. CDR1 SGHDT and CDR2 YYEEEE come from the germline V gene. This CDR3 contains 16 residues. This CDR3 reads CASSLSLAGNTGELFF. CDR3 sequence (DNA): TGTGCCAGCAGCTTGTCGCTAGCGGGGAACACCGGGGAGCTGTTTTTT. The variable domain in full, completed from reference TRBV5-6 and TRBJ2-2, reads DAGVTQSPTHLIKTRGQQVTLRCSPKSGHDTVSWYQQALGQGPQFIFQYYEEEERQRGNFPDRFSGHQFPNYSSELNVNALLLGDSALYLCASSLSLAGNTGELFFGEGSRLTVL.

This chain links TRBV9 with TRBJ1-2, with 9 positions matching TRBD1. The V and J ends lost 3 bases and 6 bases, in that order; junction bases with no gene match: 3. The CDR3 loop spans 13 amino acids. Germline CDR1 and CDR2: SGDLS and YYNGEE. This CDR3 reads CASSDRTGDGYTF. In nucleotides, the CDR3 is TGTGCCAGCAGCGACCGGACAGGGGATGGCTACACCTTC.

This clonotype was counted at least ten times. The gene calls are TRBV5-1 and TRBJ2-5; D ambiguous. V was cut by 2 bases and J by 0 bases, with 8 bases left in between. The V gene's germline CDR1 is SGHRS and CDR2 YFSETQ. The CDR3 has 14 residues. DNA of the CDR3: TGCGCCAGCAGCTTACTCCCGGACCAAGAGACCCAGTACTTC. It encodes CASSLLPDQETQYF.

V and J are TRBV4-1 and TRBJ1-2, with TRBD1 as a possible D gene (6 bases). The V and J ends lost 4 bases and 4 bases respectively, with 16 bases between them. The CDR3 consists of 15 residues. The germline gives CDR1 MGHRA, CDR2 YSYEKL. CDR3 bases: TGCGCCAGCAGCCCCGGGACAACCGGCATCTATGGCTACACCTTC. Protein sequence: CASSPGTTGIYGYTF.

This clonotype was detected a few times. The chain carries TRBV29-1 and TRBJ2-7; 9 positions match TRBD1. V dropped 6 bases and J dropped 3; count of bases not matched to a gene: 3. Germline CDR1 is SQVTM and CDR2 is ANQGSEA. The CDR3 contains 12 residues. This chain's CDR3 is CSVTGQGYEQYF. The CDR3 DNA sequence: TGCAGCGTCACGGGACAGGGCTACGAGCAGTACTTC.

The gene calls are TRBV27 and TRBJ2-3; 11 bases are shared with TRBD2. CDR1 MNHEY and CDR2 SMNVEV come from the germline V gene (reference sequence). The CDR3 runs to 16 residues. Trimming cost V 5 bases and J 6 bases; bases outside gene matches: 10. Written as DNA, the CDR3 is TGTGCCAGCAGTCCGCTAGCGGGGGGTGTTGCGGATACGCAGTATTTT. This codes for CASSPLAGGVADTQYF.

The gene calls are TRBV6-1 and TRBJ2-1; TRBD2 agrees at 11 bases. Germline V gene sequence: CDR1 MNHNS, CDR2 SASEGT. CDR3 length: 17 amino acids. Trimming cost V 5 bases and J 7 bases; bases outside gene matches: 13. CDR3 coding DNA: TGTGCCAGCAGTAATCGACCCGGGACTAGCGGCGGGAATGAGCAGTTCTTC. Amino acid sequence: CASSNRPGTSGGNEQFF.

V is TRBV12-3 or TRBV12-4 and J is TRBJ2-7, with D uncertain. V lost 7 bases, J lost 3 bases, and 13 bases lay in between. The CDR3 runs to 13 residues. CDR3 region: CASTLNADYEQYF. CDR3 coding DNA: TGTGCCAGCACCCTAAACGCCGACTACGAGCAGTACTTC.

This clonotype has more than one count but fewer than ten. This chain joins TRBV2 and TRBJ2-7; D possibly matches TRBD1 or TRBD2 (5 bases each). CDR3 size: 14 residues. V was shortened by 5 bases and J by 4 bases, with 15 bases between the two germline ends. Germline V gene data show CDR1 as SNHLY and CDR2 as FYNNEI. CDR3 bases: TGTGCCAGCAGTCCCAGAGTGGGGGTTTACGAGCAGTACTTC. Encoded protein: CASSPRVGVYEQYF. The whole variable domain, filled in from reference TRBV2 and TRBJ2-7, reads EPEVTQTPSHQVTQMGQEVILRCVPISNHLYFYWYRQILGQKVEFLVSFYNNEISEKSEIFDDQFSVERPDGSNFTLKIRSTKLEDSAMYFCASSPRVGVYEQYFGPGTRLTVT.

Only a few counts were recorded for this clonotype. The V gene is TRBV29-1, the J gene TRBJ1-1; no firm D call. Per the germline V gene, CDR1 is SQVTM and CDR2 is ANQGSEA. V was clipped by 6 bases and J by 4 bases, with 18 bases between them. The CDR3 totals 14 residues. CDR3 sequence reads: CSVGREVMSTEAFF. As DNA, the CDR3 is TGCAGCGTCGGCCGGGAGGTTATGAGCACTGAAGCTTTCTTT.

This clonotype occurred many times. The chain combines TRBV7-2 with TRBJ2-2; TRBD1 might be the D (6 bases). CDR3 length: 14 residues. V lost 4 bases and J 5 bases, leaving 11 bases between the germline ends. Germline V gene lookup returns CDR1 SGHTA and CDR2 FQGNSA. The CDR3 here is CASSSRGGTGELFF. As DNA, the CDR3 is TGTGCCAGCAGCTCCAGGGGTGGTACCGGGGAGCTGTTTTTT.

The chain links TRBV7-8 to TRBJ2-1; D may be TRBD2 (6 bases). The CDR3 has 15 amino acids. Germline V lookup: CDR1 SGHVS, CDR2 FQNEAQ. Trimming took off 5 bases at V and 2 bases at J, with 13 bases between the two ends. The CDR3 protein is CASSPAGGTYNEQFF. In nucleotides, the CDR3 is TGTGCCAGCAGCCCTGCTGGAGGGACCTACAATGAGCAGTTCTTC.

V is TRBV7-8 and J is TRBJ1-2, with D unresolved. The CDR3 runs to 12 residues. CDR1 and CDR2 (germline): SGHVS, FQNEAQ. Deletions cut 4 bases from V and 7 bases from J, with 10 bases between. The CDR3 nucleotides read TGTGCCAGCAGCTACGGGCGGGGTGGCTACACCTTC. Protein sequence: CASSYGRGGYTF.

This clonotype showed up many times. The DNA for the CDR3 is TGCGCCAGCAGCACAAGTGGGGCGGCTAGCTCCTACAATGAGCAGTTCTTC. It encodes CASSTSGAASSYNEQFF. V usage is TRBV5-1 and J usage is TRBJ2-1, with a weak D call TRBD1 (5 bases). Germline V CDR1 and CDR2: SGHRS, YFSETQ. The CDR3 is 17 amino acids. Trimming left V 4 bases short and J 0 bases short, with 17 bases between.

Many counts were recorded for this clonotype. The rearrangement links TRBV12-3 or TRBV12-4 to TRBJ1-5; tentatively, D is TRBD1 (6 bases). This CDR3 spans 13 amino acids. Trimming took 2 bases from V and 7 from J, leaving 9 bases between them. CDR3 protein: CASSLTGHQPQHF. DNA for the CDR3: TGTGCCAGCAGTTTAACAGGGCACCAGCCCCAGCATTTT.

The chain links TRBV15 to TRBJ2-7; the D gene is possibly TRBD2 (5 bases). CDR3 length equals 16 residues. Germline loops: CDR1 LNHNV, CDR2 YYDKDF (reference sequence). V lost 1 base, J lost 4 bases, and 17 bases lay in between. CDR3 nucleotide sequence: TGTGCCACCAGCAGAGTAGAGGGTGCTGAATCTTACGAGCAGTACTTC. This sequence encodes CATSRVEGAESYEQYF.